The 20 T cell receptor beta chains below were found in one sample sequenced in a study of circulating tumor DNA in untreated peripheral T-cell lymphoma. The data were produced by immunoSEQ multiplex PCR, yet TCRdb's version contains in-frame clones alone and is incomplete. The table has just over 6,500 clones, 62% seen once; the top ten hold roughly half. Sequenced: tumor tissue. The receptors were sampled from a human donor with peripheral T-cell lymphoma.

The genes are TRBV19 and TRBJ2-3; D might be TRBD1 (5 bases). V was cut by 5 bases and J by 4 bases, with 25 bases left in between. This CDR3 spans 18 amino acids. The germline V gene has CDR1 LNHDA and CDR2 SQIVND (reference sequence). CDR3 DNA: TGTGCCAGTAGTCCAATCTTCCCCGCGGCCTGGGGCTCAGATACGCAGTATTTT. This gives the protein CASSPIFPAAWGSDTQYF.

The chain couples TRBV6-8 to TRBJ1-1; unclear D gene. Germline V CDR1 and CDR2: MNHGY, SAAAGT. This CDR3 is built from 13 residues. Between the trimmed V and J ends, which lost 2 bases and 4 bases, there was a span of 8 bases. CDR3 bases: TGTGCCAGCAGTTACGGATCGAGCACTGAAGCTTTCTTT. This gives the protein CASSYGSSTEAFF.

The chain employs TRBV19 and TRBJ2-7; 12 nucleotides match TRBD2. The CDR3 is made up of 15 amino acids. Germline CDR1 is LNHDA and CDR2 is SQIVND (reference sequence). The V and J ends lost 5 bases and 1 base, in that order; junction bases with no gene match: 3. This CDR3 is CASSLLAGGSYEQYF. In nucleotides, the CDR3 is TGTGCCAGTAGTTTACTAGCGGGGGGATCCTACGAGCAGTACTTC.

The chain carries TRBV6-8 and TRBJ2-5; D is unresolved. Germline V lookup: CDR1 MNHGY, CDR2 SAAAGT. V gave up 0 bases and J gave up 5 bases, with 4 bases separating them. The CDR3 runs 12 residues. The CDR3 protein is CASSYSAETQYF. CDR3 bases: TGTGCCAGCAGTTACTCGGCGGAGACCCAGTACTTC.

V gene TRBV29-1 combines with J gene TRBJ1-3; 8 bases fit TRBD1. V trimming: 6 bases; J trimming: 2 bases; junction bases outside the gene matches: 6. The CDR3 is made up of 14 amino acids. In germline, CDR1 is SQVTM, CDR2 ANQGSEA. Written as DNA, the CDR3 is TGCAGCGTGCGGGCAGGGGGCACTGGAAACACCATATATTTT. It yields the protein CSVRAGGTGNTIYF.

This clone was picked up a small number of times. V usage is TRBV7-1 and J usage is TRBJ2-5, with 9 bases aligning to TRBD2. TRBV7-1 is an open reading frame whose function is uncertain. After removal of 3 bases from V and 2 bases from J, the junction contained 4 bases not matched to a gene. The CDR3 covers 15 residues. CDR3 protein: CASSSSSGAQETQYF. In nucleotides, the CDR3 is TGTGCCAGCAGCTCTTCTAGCGGGGCTCAAGAGACCCAGTACTTC.

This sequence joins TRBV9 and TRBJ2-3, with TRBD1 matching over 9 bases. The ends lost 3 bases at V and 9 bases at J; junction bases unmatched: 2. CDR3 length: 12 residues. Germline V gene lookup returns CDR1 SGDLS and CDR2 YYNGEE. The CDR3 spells CASSGTGDTQYF. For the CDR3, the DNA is TGTGCCAGCAGCGGGACAGGGGACACGCAGTATTTT.

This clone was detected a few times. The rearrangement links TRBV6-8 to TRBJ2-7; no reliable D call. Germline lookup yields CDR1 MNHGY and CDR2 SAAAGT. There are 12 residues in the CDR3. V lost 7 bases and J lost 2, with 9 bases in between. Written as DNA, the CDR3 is TGTGCCAGCATGCACCGGGCCTACGAGCAGTACTTC. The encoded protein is CASMHRAYEQYF.

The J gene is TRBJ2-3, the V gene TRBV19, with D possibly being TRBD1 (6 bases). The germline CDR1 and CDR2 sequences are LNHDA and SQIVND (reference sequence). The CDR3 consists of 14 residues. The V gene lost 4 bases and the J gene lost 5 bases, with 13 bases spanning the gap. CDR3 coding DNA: TGTGCCAGTAGTAGCACAGGGAAAATAGATACGCAGTATTTT. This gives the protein CASSSTGKIDTQYF. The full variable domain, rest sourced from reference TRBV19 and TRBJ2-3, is DGGITQSPKYLFRKEGQNVTLSCEQNLNHDAMYWYRQDPGQGLRLIYYSQIVNDFQKGDIAEGYSVSREKKESFPLTVTSAQKNPTAFYLCASSSTGKIDTQYFGPGTRLTVL.

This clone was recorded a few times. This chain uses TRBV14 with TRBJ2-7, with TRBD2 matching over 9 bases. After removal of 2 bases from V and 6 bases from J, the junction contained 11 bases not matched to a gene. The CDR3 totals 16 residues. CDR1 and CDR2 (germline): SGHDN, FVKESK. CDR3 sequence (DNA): TGTGCCAGCAGCCAAACCCCCACAGCGGGAGGTTCCGAGCAGTACTTC. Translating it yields CASSQTPTAGGSEQYF.

CDR3 loop: CASRHGRVEETQYF. CDR3 sequence (DNA): TGTGCCAGCAGGCATGGGAGGGTCGAAGAGACCCAGTACTTC. The gene calls are TRBV6-8 and TRBJ2-5, with TRBD2 matching over 7 bases. J lost 3 bases, V lost 6 bases, and 7 bases had no gene match. Germline CDR1 and CDR2: MNHGY and SAAAGT. The CDR3 has 14 residues.

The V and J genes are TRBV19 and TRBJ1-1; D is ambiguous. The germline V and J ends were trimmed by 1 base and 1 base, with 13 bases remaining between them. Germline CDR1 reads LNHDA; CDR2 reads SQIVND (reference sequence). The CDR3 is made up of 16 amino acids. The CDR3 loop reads CASSIGQVLENTEAFF. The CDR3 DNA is TGTGCCAGTAGTATAGGTCAGGTCCTCGAGAACACTGAAGCTTTCTTT.

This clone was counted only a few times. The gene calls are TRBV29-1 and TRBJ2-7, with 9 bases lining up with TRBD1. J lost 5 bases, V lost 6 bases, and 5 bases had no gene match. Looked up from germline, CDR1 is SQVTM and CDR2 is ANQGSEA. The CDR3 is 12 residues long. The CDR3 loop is CSVTGTGHEQYF. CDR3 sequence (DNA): TGCAGCGTGACCGGGACAGGGCACGAGCAGTACTTC.

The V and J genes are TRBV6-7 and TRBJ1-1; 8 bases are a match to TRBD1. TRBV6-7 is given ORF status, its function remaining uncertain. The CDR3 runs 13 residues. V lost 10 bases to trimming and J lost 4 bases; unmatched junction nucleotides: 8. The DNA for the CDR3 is TGTGCCACGTTCCCTCAGGGGGCCACTGAAGCTTTCTTT. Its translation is CATFPQGATEAFF.

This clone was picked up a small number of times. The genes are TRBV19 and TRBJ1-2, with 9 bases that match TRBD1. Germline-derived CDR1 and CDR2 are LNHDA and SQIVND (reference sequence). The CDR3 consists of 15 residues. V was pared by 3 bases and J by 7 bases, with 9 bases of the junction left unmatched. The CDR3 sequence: CASSILGTGGLGYTF. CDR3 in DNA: TGTGCCAGTAGTATCTTAGGTACAGGGGGCCTTGGCTACACCTTC. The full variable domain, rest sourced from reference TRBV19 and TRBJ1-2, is DGGITQSPKYLFRKEGQNVTLSCEQNLNHDAMYWYRQDPGQGLRLIYYSQIVNDFQKGDIAEGYSVSREKKESFPLTVTSAQKNPTAFYLCASSILGTGGLGYTFGSGTRLTVV.

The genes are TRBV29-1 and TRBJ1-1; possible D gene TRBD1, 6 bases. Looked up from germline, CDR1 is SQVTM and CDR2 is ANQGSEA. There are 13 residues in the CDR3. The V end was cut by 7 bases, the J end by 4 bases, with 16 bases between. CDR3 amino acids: CSAQGRVGTEAFF. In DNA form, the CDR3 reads TGCAGCGCCCAGGGGAGGGTCGGCACTGAAGCTTTCTTT. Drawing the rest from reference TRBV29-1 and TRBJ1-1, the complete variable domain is SAVISQKPSRDICQRGTSLTIQCQVDSQVTMMFWYRQQPGQSLTLIATANQGSEATYESGFVIDKFPISRPNLTFSTLTVSNMSPEDSSIYLCSAQGRVGTEAFFGQGTRLTVV.

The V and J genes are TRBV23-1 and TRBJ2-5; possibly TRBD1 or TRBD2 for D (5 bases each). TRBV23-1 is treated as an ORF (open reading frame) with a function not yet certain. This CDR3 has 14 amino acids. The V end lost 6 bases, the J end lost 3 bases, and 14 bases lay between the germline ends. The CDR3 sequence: CASSFRDGKETQYF. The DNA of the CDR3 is TGCGCCAGCAGCTTTAGGGACGGAAAAGAGACCCAGTACTTC.

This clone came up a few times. In DNA form, the CDR3 reads TGTGCCAGTAGTTTGGGACTAGCGGGAGTAGTTGATACGCAGTATTTT. As protein: CASSLGLAGVVDTQYF. The chain uses TRBV19 and TRBJ2-3; 14 bases fit TRBD2. Germline V gene data show CDR1 as LNHDA and CDR2 as SQIVND (reference sequence). V lost 5 bases, J lost 6 bases, and 7 bases stayed unmatched. This CDR3 comprises 16 residues.

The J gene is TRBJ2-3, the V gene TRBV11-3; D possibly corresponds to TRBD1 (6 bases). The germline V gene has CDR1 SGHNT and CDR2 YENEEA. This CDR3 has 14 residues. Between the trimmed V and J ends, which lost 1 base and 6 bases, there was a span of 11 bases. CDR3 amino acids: CASSLGGGDDTQYF. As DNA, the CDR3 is TGTGCCAGCAGCTTAGGAGGGGGAGATGATACGCAGTATTTT.

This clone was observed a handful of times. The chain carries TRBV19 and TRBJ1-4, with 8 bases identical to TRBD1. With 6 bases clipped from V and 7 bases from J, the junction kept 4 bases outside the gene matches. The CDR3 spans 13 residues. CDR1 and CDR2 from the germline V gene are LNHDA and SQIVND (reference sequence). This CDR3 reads CASSGQGPEKLFF. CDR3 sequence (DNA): TGTGCCAGTAGCGGACAGGGCCCTGAAAAACTGTTTTTT.